This T cell receptor beta chain was profiled in a study of neurological immune-mediated disorders. Overall study findings and caveats: None of the CDR3 amino acid sequences of expanded clones recurred across subjects, suggesting private repertoires in all groups.

cDNA synthesis was performed by 5'RACE with 10-nucleotide random UMIs. Sequencing runs each generated in excess of 190 million TCR-beta sequences derived from 15-18 subjects. Each CDR3 protein gets one entry after TCRdb re-called the 5' RACE reads with MiXCR. The table lists tens of thousands of distinct CDR3 sequences, 14% of them singletons. CDR1 is DFQATT and CDR2 is SNEGSKA in the germline V gene (reference sequence). The CDR3 runs to 18 residues. V trimming: 0 bases; J trimming: 4 bases; junction bases outside the gene matches: 12. This clonotype was picked up many times. What it binds is not known. Preparation of the unsorted libraries drew on 2 million PBMCs stored at -80 C.

The rearrangement links TRBV20-1 to TRBJ2-2, with 9 nucleotides matching TRBD2. The sequence came from a woman aged 50 to 60 in good health. Sequenced: PBMCs. The CDR3 DNA follows: TGCAGTGCTAGAGATCCCCAACTAGCGGGCGCTCTCACCGGGGAGCTGTTTTTT. The encoded protein is CSARDPQLAGALTGELFF.